The 18 T cell receptor beta chains listed next were all sequenced from one sample in a study of T cells after yellow fever vaccination. TCRdb independently ran MiXCR on the 5' RACE reads; one entry per CDR3 protein. The sample shows under 550,000 distinct CDR3 sequences, 20% to 25% of them seen only once. The specimen comprised PBMCs, sampled approximately 22 days after the first yellow fever vaccination. All receptors derive from a young man who received the YFV17D yellow fever vaccine.

This clonotype was picked up a small number of times. The rearrangement links TRBV7-3 to TRBJ1-1; weak D call: TRBD1 (6 bases). The length of the CDR3 is 14 residues. Trimming shortened V by 2 bases and J by 4 bases, and 11 bases separated the two germline ends. Germline CDR1 is SGHTA and CDR2 is FQGTGA. DNA of the CDR3: TGTGCCAGCAGCTTACAGGGGCTTGGCACTGAAGCTTTCTTT. Translated: CASSLQGLGTEAFF.

The chain is built from TRBV20-1 and TRBJ2-7, with 10 bases fitting TRBD1. The CDR3 has 16 residues. V lost 5 bases, J lost 3 bases, and 13 bases stayed unmatched. Looked up from germline, CDR1 is DFQATT and CDR2 is SNEGSKA (reference sequence). The CDR3 spells CSARSPTGGNIYEQYV. The CDR3, as DNA: TGCAGTGCTCGCTCCCCGACAGGGGGCAATATCTACGAGCAGTACGTC.

Many counts were recorded for this clonotype. This rearrangement joins TRBV7-2 to TRBJ2-7; D not resolved. Looked up from germline, CDR1 is SGHTA and CDR2 is FQGNSA. The CDR3 extends over 16 amino acids. The ends were cut back, 1 base at V and 0 bases at J, with 13 bases in the middle. CDR3 sequence: CASSLDSDASSYEQYF. CDR3 coding DNA: TGTGCCAGCAGCTTAGATTCGGACGCGAGCTCCTACGAGCAGTACTTC.

The table lists this clonotype with many counts. V is TRBV6-4 and J is TRBJ2-7, with D possibly matching TRBD2 (5 bases). V was shortened by 6 bases and J by 2 bases, with 29 bases between the two germline ends. The CDR3 spans 19 residues. The germline V gene encodes CDR1 MRHNA and CDR2 SNTAGT. Here the CDR3 DNA reads TGTGCCAGCAGCCTAGTTCGTGCCGCGTGGAGGAACGGCGCCTACGAGCAGTACGTC. It translates to CASSLVRAAWRNGAYEQYV.

The chain is built from TRBV6-5 and TRBJ2-5; 9 bases line up with TRBD1. There are 15 residues in the CDR3. In germline, CDR1 is MNHEY, CDR2 SVGAGI. Losses at the gene ends were 6 bases for V and 1 base for J; bases not matched to a gene: 6. CDR3 coding DNA: TGTGCCAGCAGCTTATTACAGGGGGCCCAAGAGACCCAGTACTTC. Its protein is CASSLLQGAQETQYF.

This clonotype was seen more than once but under ten times. This sequence joins TRBV12-3 or TRBV12-4 and TRBJ1-4, with D uncertain. The CDR3 is 16 amino acids. Trimming shortened V by 1 base and J by 8 bases, and 17 bases separated the two germline ends. The DNA for the CDR3 is TGTGCCAGCAGTTTAGGGGCCGCCGGCGGTCGGGAAAAACTGTTTTTT. Protein sequence: CASSLGAAGGREKLFF.

The rearrangement links TRBV11-2 to TRBJ1-6; D not certain. This CDR3 comprises 15 residues. In germline, CDR1 is SGHAT, CDR2 FQNNGV. Trimming removed 0 bases at V and 7 bases at J, with 10 bases between. The CDR3 DNA sequence: TGTGCCAGCAGCTTAGAGGGTGACGGGAATTCACCCCTCCACTTT. Translating it yields CASSLEGDGNSPLHF.

The chain combines TRBV30 with TRBJ2-3, with D hard to call. CDR3 length: 13 amino acids. Trimming shortened V by 0 bases and J by 0 bases, and 4 bases separated the two germline ends. The germline V gene has CDR1 GTSNPN and CDR2 SVGIG (reference sequence). The CDR3 is CAWSVTSTDTQYF. As DNA, the CDR3 is TGTGCCTGGAGTGTTACTAGCACAGATACGCAGTATTTT.

The chain uses TRBV20-1 and TRBJ2-5; D possibly matches TRBD1 or TRBD2 (5 bases each). This CDR3 is built from 12 residues. The ends were cut back, 6 bases at V and 4 bases at J, with 12 bases in the middle. Germline V gene data show CDR1 as DFQATT and CDR2 as SNEGSKA (reference sequence). This CDR3 is CSAGTTRETQYF. As DNA, the CDR3 is TGCAGTGCCGGGACCACACGAGAGACCCAGTACTTC.

The J gene is TRBJ1-1, the V gene TRBV5-5; TRBD1 matches at 9 bases. This CDR3 is built from 15 residues. Germline CDR1 reads SGHKS; CDR2 reads YYEKEE (reference sequence). After removal of 4 bases from V and 4 bases from J, the junction contained 8 bases not matched to a gene. CDR3 sequence: CASSLMGQGGTEAFF. CDR3 DNA: TGTGCCAGCAGCCTGATGGGACAGGGAGGCACTGAAGCTTTCTTT.

This clonotype was seen a few times. The CDR3, as DNA: TGTGCCAGCAGCCAAGATGGGAGAGGAAAGACCCAGTACTTC. It specifies CASSQDGRGKTQYF. The chain employs TRBV3-1 and TRBJ2-5; possibly TRBD2 for D (5 bases). This CDR3 has 14 residues. Germline CDR1 and CDR2: LGHDT and YNNKEL (reference sequence). V was pared by 0 bases and J by 6 bases, with 11 bases between.

The sample holds a few counts of this clonotype. The rearrangement joins TRBV7-2 to TRBJ1-1; TRBD1 aligns across 7 bases. The CDR3 totals 13 residues. Germline values: CDR1 SGHTA, CDR2 FQGNSA. The junction had 5 bases not matched to a gene; V was cut back by 5 bases and J by 5 bases. CDR3 DNA: TGTGCCAGCAGCCGACAGGGCAGGACTGAAGCTTTCTTT. Protein product: CASSRQGRTEAFF.

This chain links TRBV7-2 with TRBJ2-2; the D gene is possibly TRBD2 (6 bases). The CDR3 contains 15 residues. Germline V gene lookup returns CDR1 SGHTA and CDR2 FQGNSA. Between the trimmed V and J ends, which lost 5 bases and 6 bases, there was a span of 16 bases. CDR3 protein: CASSLTSVSAGELFF. CDR3 sequence (DNA): TGTGCCAGCAGCCTGACTAGTGTGAGTGCCGGGGAGCTGTTTTTT.

V usage is TRBV7-2 and J usage is TRBJ2-6, with D possibly TRBD1 on 5 matching bases. The CDR3 consists of 17 residues. CDR1 and CDR2 (germline): SGHTA, FQGNSA. Trimming cost V 5 bases and J 0 bases, with 14 bases left between them. For the CDR3, the DNA is TGTGCCAGCAGCCCGCAGGGTACCGGCTCTGGGGCCAACGTCCTGACTTTC. This gives the protein CASSPQGTGSGANVLTF.

This clonotype occurred a few times. This sequence joins TRBV20-1 and TRBJ2-7; 8 nucleotides match TRBD2. V lost 5 bases and J lost 0; bases outside the gene matches: 9. The germline gives CDR1 DFQATT, CDR2 SNEGSKA (reference sequence). The CDR3 has 15 amino acids. The CDR3 nucleotides are TGCAGTGCTTACAATAGCGGGGAGAGCTCCTACGAGCAGTACTTC. This gives the protein CSAYNSGESSYEQYF.

This chain uses TRBV20-1 with TRBJ2-7; D perhaps matches TRBD1 (6 bases). The CDR3 length is 12 residues. The germline V and J ends were trimmed by 4 bases and 6 bases, with 13 bases remaining between them. Germline-derived CDR1 and CDR2 are DFQATT and SNEGSKA (reference sequence). The CDR3 DNA sequence: TGCAGTGCTAAAGGACAGAGGGGCGAGCAGTACTTC. It encodes CSAKGQRGEQYF.

This clonotype came up a few times. The chain links TRBV29-1 to TRBJ2-7, with D hard to call. CDR3 length equals 15 residues. V shed 0 bases and J shed 2 bases, with 14 bases lying between them. Germline CDR1 and CDR2: SQVTM and ANQGSEA. The DNA for the CDR3 is TGCAGCGTTGAAGAGGCCGGAATCGCTACCTACGAGCAGTACTTC. Its protein is CSVEEAGIATYEQYF.

This chain connects TRBV7-9 to TRBJ1-2, with TRBD1 matching over 7 bases. Germline CDR1 and CDR2: SEHNR and FQNEAQ (reference sequence). The length of the CDR3 is 13 residues. With 5 bases clipped from V and 5 bases from J, the junction kept 5 bases outside the gene matches. CDR3 sequence: CASSAGQTYGYTF. CDR3 coding DNA: TGTGCCAGCAGCGCGGGACAGACATATGGCTACACCTTC.